A single T cell receptor (beta chain) is shown here with its context. Data came from immunoSEQ multiplex PCR; TCRdb stores just in-frame clones and leaves some out. The repertoire includes 50,000 to 65,000 clones, approximately 85% of them detected once, and about a fifth sits in the top ten. This CDR3 is 15 amino acids long. Trimming shortened V by 5 bases and J by 0 bases, and 11 bases separated the two germline ends. Germline CDR1 LNHDA, CDR2 SQIVND (reference sequence). Cells were sorted from thawed PBMC rested overnight and stained with GMM-loaded CD1B tetramer, viability dye and anti-CD3. The CD1B tetramers carried C32 glucose monomycolate purified from Rhodococcus equi. The sample originates from a study of T cells in tuberculosis.

The sequenced material came from CD1b-GMM tetramer-negative cells sorted from PBMCs. This chain joins TRBV19 and TRBJ1-5; the D is unclear. The clonotype comes from an adult woman with latent tuberculosis. CDR3 nucleotides: TGTGCCAGTAGTGTCACGCCGGGTAGCAATCAGCCCCAGCATTTT. Translating it yields CASSVTPGSNQPQHF.